The 18 T cell receptor beta chains below were found in one sample sequenced in a study of T cell changes during pregnancy in multiple sclerosis. Sequencing used immunoSEQ multiplex PCR; TCRdb keeps in-frame clones, though not all of them. The sample has about 92,000 clones; approximately 92% are singletons. The sample was peripheral blood, taken in the first trimester of pregnancy. These TCRs come from a female donor with multiple sclerosis, enrolled in a pregnancy study.

The chain employs TRBV7-2 and TRBJ2-3; TRBD2 is a possible D gene (6 bases). Germline V CDR1 and CDR2: SGHTA, FQGNSA. This CDR3 is built from 15 residues. V was cut by 6 bases and J by 5 bases, with 18 bases left in between. The CDR3: CASSPRRGYLDTQYF. As DNA, the CDR3 is TGTGCCAGCAGTCCCCGGCGGGGTTACTTAGATACGCAGTATTTT.

CDR3 in DNA: TGTGCCAGCAGTCGGACTAGCGGAGTTCCTCTCTCCGAGCAGTACTTC. Translating it yields CASSRTSGVPLSEQYF. The V call is TRBV28, the J call TRBJ2-7; 10 bases agree with TRBD2. The germline CDR1 and CDR2 sequences are MDHEN and SYDVKM. This CDR3 is built from 16 residues. The trim removed 5 bases at V and 6 bases at J, leaving 13 bases unmatched.

The chain employs TRBV28 and TRBJ2-7, with 7 bases matching TRBD2. Per germline, CDR1 MDHEN and CDR2 SYDVKM. This CDR3 has 17 residues. V dropped 5 bases and J dropped 2; count of bases not matched to a gene: 15. The DNA for the CDR3 is TGTGCCAGCAGTCCCCCACCTCGAGGGAGGGCCCCCTACGAGCAGTACTTC. The encoded protein is CASSPPPRGRAPYEQYF.

The V and J genes are TRBV19 and TRBJ2-1; tentative D call: TRBD2 (7 bases). CDR3 length: 15 amino acids. Trimming stripped 1 base from V and 9 bases from J, with 16 bases between. Germline assignment: CDR1 LNHDA and CDR2 SQIVND (reference sequence). CDR3 bases: TGTGCCAGTAGTATAGTGGGGGGGACACACGGTGAGCAGTTCTTC. This translates into CASSIVGGTHGEQFF.

The rearrangement links TRBV28 to TRBJ1-4; 8 bases align to TRBD1. The length of the CDR3 is 12 residues. Germline values: CDR1 MDHEN, CDR2 SYDVKM. Trimming took 5 bases from V and 9 from J; bases not matched to a gene: 2. This CDR3 is CASSQGAKKLFF. CDR3 sequence (DNA): TGTGCCAGCAGTCAGGGGGCGAAAAAACTGTTTTTT.

V is TRBV13 and J is TRBJ1-1; 7 bases are shared with TRBD1. This CDR3 spans 13 amino acids. The V gene's germline CDR1 is PRHDT and CDR2 FYEKMQ (reference sequence). V dropped 5 bases and J dropped 3; count of bases not matched to a gene: 3. In DNA, the CDR3 is TGTGCCAGCAGCGATACAGGGGACACTGAAGCTTTCTTT. Its translation: CASSDTGDTEAFF.

The chain combines TRBV5-6 with TRBJ1-2; 7 bases map to TRBD1. Germline assignment: CDR1 SGHDT and CDR2 YYEEEE. Trimming removed 3 bases from V and 3 bases from J; junction bases left unmatched: 2. This CDR3 has 13 residues. CDR3: CASSWTGYYGYTF. The DNA for the CDR3 is TGTGCCAGCAGCTGGACAGGTTACTATGGCTACACCTTC. The full variable domain, rest sourced from reference TRBV5-6 and TRBJ1-2, is DAGVTQSPTHLIKTRGQQVTLRCSPKSGHDTVSWYQQALGQGPQFIFQYYEEEERQRGNFPDRFSGHQFPNYSSELNVNALLLGDSALYLCASSWTGYYGYTFGSGTRLTVV.

This chain joins TRBV7-2 and TRBJ2-3; 7 bases align to TRBD2. The V gene end was trimmed by 0 bases and the J gene end by 4 bases; junction bases not matched to a gene: 4. Germline V CDR1 and CDR2: SGHTA, FQGNSA. The CDR3 is 15 residues long. The chain's CDR3 is CASSLAGGPADTQYF. The CDR3 coding sequence is TGTGCCAGCAGCTTAGCGGGAGGGCCCGCAGATACGCAGTATTTT. Full variable domain (remainder filled in from reference TRBV7-2 and TRBJ2-3): GAGVSQSPSNKVTEKGKDVELRCDPISGHTALYWYRQSLGQGLEFLIYFQGNSAPDKSGLPSDRFSAERTGGSVSTLTIQRTQQEDSAVYLCASSLAGGPADTQYFGPGTRLTVL.

The chain has TRBV5-4 and TRBJ2-1; 8 nucleotides line up with TRBD2. V shed 2 bases, J shed 9 bases, and the junction held 7 bases outside the gene matches. Per germline, CDR1 SGHNT and CDR2 YYREEE (reference sequence). The CDR3 has 14 amino acids. CDR3 amino acids: CASSLTSGAGEQFF. CDR3 DNA: TGTGCCAGCAGCTTAACTAGCGGAGCCGGTGAGCAGTTCTTC.

The V and J genes are TRBV18 and TRBJ2-1; TRBD1 agrees at 9 bases. The length of the CDR3 is 13 residues. V lost 6 bases and J lost 10; bases outside the gene matches: 7. CDR1 is KGHSH, CDR2 LQKENI, per germline. The CDR3 loop reads CASSPTGGGEQFF. Written as DNA, the CDR3 is TGTGCCAGCTCGCCGACAGGGGGAGGGGAGCAGTTCTTC. The full variable domain, in which reference TRBV18 and TRBJ2-1 provide the parts outside the CDR3, is NAGVMQNPRHLVRRRGQEARLRCSPMKGHSHVYWYRQLPEEGLKFMVYLQKENIIDESGMPKERFSAEFPKEGPSILRIQQVVRGDSAAYFCASSPTGGGEQFFGPGTRLTVL.

J is TRBJ1-4 and V is TRBV7-2, with D hard to call. V shed 1 base and J shed 8 bases, with 14 bases lying between them. The germline gives CDR1 SGHTA, CDR2 FQGNSA. There are 15 residues in the CDR3. The CDR3 sequence is CASSLDIWADEKLFF. DNA for the CDR3: TGTGCCAGCAGCTTAGACATTTGGGCCGACGAAAAACTGTTTTTT.

The J gene is TRBJ2-1, the V gene TRBV5-4, with 7 bases that match TRBD2. Germline assignment: CDR1 SGHNT and CDR2 YYREEE (reference sequence). The CDR3 has 16 residues. Unmatched junction bases numbered 10, after V lost 3 bases and J lost 4 bases. The CDR3 is CASSWRLRGSYNEQFF. The CDR3 bases are TGTGCCAGCAGCTGGAGACTGCGGGGGTCGTACAATGAGCAGTTCTTC.

The chain couples TRBV14 to TRBJ2-3; 8 nucleotides line up with TRBD2. This CDR3 region has 16 residues. The junction had 7 bases not matched to a gene; V was cut back by 4 bases and J by 1 base. CDR1 is SGHDN and CDR2 is FVKESK in the germline V gene. The DNA of the CDR3 is TGTGCCAGCAGCCGAGAGAGCGGGAGCGGCACAGATACGCAGTATTTT. The encoded protein is CASSRESGSGTDTQYF.

The CDR3: CASSLTGPNQPQHF. The CDR3 nucleotides are TGTGCCAGCAGCTTAACAGGGCCGAATCAGCCCCAGCATTTT. The V and J genes are TRBV7-2 and TRBJ1-5, with D possibly being TRBD1 (6 bases). Germline CDR1 SGHTA, CDR2 FQGNSA. Trimming pared 2 bases from V and 4 bases from J, leaving 9 bases between. The CDR3 runs 14 residues.

This rearrangement joins TRBV5-4 to TRBJ2-1, with 7 bases identical to TRBD2. Germline assignment: CDR1 SGHNT and CDR2 YYREEE (reference sequence). V shed 0 bases, J shed 7 bases, and the junction held 10 bases outside the gene matches. This CDR3 spans 16 amino acids. The CDR3 sequence is CASSLGGGSRANEQFF. The CDR3 DNA follows: TGTGCCAGCAGCTTGGGGGGGGGATCAAGGGCGAATGAGCAGTTCTTC.

The chain uses TRBV27 and TRBJ2-7; 7 nucleotides match TRBD1. V was pared by 3 bases and J by 6 bases, with 14 bases of the junction left unmatched. The CDR3 consists of 16 residues. From germline, CDR1 is MNHEY and CDR2 SMNVEV (reference sequence). For the CDR3, the DNA is TGTGCCAGCAGTTTTGGGATGTTCGGGACAGAGCGCGAGCAGTACTTC. Translation gives CASSFGMFGTEREQYF.

This rearrangement joins TRBV7-2 to TRBJ1-4; the match to TRBD1 covers 7 bases. This CDR3 comprises 16 residues. V was pared by 0 bases and J by 5 bases, with 6 bases of the junction left unmatched. Germline V lookup: CDR1 SGHTA, CDR2 FQGNSA. CDR3 nucleotide sequence: TGTGCCAGCAGCTTAGCGGGGACAGTGGGGAATGAAAAACTGTTTTTT. Its protein product is CASSLAGTVGNEKLFF.

The CDR3 is CASSFPRQGAEINEKLFF. In nucleotides, the CDR3 is TGTGCCAGCAGCTTTCCCAGACAGGGAGCCGAGATTAATGAAAAACTGTTTTTT. The rearrangement joins TRBV7-8 to TRBJ1-4, with TRBD1 matching 7 bases. This CDR3 comprises 18 residues. The J segment lost 4 bases and the V segment lost 3 bases, leaving 14 bases of the junction unmatched. Looked up from germline, CDR1 is SGHVS and CDR2 is FQNEAQ.